The TCR beta chain described here comes from a study of T cells in women clearing cervical HPV infection. Study-wide context: Controls' single incident HPV16 infection cleared within 12 months without precancer.

Cervical HPV DNA detected by MY09/MY11 PCR, typed by dot-blot. This table comes from immunoSEQ multiplex PCR, and its TCRdb copy is limited to in-frame clones, with some not included. The sample data list tens of thousands of clones. This CDR3 is 14 amino acids long. Germline values: CDR1 SEHNR, CDR2 FQNEAQ (reference sequence). The V end lost 5 bases, the J end lost 6 bases, and 15 bases lay between the germline ends. Worth noting for this clone: The CDR3 extends 3 residues past the end of the read, so its final part is completed from the germline J gene.

Sequencing used blood buffy coat. The chain has TRBV7-9 and TRBJ2-3; TRBD2 might be the D (6 bases). This clonotype originated in a woman between 18 and 70 years old with a cervical HPV16 infection that either progressed to CIN3+ or cleared (not recorded which). Here the CDR3 reads CASSPGLSKDTQYF. CDR3 bases read: TGTGCCAGCAGCCCGGGACTGTCCAAGGATACG.